This T cell receptor (beta chain) is drawn from a study of T cells expressing NK-cell markers. Study-wide background: Just one sequenced donor of eight was HCMV-seronegative, while seven were seropositive. Study results and limitations: These clonotypes additionally ranked first within the CD3+CD56-NKG2C+ fraction of a few donors.

The CDR3 sequence is 15 residues long. Germline V gene sequence: CDR1 MGHRA, CDR2 YSYEKL. A remark on this clonotype: Its antigen is currently unknown.

No DNA is given; TCRdb re-called the 5' RACE reads and lists each CDR3 protein once. The table lists some 440,000 distinct CDR3 sequences. The chain recombines TRBV4-1 with TRBJ1-4; as DNA is missing, the TRBD1 call by TCRdb cannot be tested. The source of this sequence is a woman between 45 and 60 years old in good health. Material: blood T cells: a sorted CD56 or NKG2C T cell subset, CD4+ or CD8+ T cells, or bulk PBMC T cells (not recorded which). The chain's CDR3 is CASSPEWAKGEKLFF.